This T cell receptor (beta chain) was retrieved from a study of cytomegalovirus exposure and HLA in healthy donors. Each donor's status was that of a healthy bone marrow donor. In its sample, this clone was seen a few times. The antigen is unknown. Germline is not matched at one junction end, which may reflect a read error. Other DNA sequences of this sample code for an identical CDR3. A multiplex PCR was run with 60 Vbeta primers and 13 Jbeta primers. Assay used: immunoSEQ multiplex PCR; TCRdb lists only in-frame clones, some missing. Altogether roughly 140,000 clones are present, about 80% being singletons, with the ten largest covering 0.5% to 0.85%. The V gene's germline CDR1 is SEHNR and CDR2 FQNEAQ (reference sequence). CDR3 length equals 14 residues. Study-wide results and caveats: The dataset shows that most TCR sequences were rare, while some public TCRs occurred in many donors. In a later analysis, TCR beta V- and J-gene trimming showed a link to a missense DCLRE1C variant. With further analysis later on, most CMV-associated TCR beta chains appeared HLA-restricted.

The sequenced sample was PBMCs. The receptor comes from a male donor in good health and CMV-seronegative. This chain connects TRBV7-9 to TRBJ2-7; 7 bases are a match to TRBD2. CDR3 bases: TGTTCCAGCAGCTTGGGAGGGAGCTCCTACGAGCAGTACTTC. Protein sequence: CSSSLGGSSYEQYF.